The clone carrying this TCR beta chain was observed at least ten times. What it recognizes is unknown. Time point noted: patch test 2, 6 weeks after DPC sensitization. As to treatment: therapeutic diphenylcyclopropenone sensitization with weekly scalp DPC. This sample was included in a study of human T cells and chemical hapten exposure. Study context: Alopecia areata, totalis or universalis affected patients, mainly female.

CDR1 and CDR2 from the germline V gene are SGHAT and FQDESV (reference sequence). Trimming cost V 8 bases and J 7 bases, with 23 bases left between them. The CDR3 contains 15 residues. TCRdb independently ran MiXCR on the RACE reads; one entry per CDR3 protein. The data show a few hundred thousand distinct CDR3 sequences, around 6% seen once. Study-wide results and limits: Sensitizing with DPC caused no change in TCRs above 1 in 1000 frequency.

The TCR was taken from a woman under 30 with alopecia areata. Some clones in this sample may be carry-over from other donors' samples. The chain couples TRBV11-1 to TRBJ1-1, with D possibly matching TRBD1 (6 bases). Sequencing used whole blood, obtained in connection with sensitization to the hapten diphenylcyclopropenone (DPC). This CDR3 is CASSSKPDSTLEAFF. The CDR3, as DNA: TGTGCCAGCTCATCAAAACCGGACAGTACCCTTGAAGCTTTCTTT. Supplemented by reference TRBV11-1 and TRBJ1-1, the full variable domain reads EAEVAQSPRYKITEKSQAVAFWCDPISGHATLYWYRQILGQGPELLVQFQDESVVDDSQLPKDRFSAERLKGVDSTLKIQPAELGDSAMYLCASSSKPDSTLEAFFGQGTRLTVV.